This TCR beta chain originates from a study of blood T cell repertoires in COVID-19. Study-level information: Researchers got acute and convalescent COVID-19 samples from the United States, Italy and Spain.

The assay was immunoSEQ multiplex PCR, and TCRdb's table has in-frame clones only and misses some. The sample contains 240,000 or so clones, approximately 87% of which appear only once. The CDR3 has 14 amino acids. CDR1 is SGDLS and CDR2 is YYNGEE in the germline V gene. V lost 4 bases and J 3 bases, leaving 14 bases between the germline ends. The sample taken for sequencing was peripheral blood. The chain carries TRBV9 and TRBJ2-7, with D perhaps matching TRBD1 (6 bases). The TCR was taken from a man aged 60-69 years with acute or convalescent COVID-19. CDR3 loop: CASSPRGQSYEQYF. The DNA for the CDR3 is TGTGCCAGCAGCCCTCGGGGACAAAGCTACGAGCAGTACTTC.